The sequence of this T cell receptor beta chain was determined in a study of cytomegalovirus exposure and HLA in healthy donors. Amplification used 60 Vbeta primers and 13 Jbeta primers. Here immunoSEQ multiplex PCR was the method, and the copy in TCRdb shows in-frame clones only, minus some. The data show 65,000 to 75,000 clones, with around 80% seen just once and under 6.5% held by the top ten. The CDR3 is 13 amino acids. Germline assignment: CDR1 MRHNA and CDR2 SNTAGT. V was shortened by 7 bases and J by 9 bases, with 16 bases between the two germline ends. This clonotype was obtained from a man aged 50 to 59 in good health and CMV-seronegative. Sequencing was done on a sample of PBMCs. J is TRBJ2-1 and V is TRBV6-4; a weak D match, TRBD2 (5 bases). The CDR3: CASTRTPSGEQFF. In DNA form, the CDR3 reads TGTGCCAGCACCAGGACTCCTTCTGGTGAGCAGTTCTTC.